This TCR beta chain was observed in a study of blood T cell repertoires in COVID-19. Study at large: Sources were T cells, B-cell-depleted T cells, or PBMCs; the material itself was cDNA or gDNA.

In the study's own analysis: Amplification of reference gene primers was used by the study to estimate nucleated cell counts. The assay was immunoSEQ multiplex PCR, and TCRdb's table has in-frame clones only and misses some. V and J calls and clone size are copied from that table; D and trimming were computed from the DNA. This table has tens of thousands of clones, 82% appearing once. The V end lost 4 bases, the J end lost 9 bases, and 16 bases lay between the germline ends. The CDR3 spans 13 residues. Germline lookup yields CDR1 LGHDT and CDR2 YNNKEL (reference sequence). Specimen: peripheral blood. The TCR sequence derives from a human donor in a cohort sampled during active COVID-19. The chain couples TRBV3-1 (or the pseudogene TRBV3-2) to TRBJ2-7; TRBD2 is a possible D gene (5 bases). The CDR3 nucleotides are TGTGCCAGCAGCCGGACCGAGACTACGGGGCAGTACTTC. This translates into CASSRTETTGQYF.